The 16 T cell receptor beta chains listed next were all sequenced from one sample in a study of response to subunit inactivated influenza vaccine. One entry per CDR3 protein results from TCRdb running MiXCR on the RT-PCR reads. The table has some 570,000 distinct CDR3 sequences, around 11% seen once. These data are also associated with another study on T cells expressing NK-cell markers. From that second work: Researchers built TCR beta cDNA using 5'RACE template switching with UMIs.

The source was PBMCs from blood, collected on the day of vaccination. The receptors were gathered from a man aged 45 to 65 who received an inactivated influenza vaccine.

The CDR3 bases are TGTGCCAGCAGCTTAGGGTGGAGAGAAGAGACCCAGTACTTC. Translating gives CASSLGWREETQYF. The V gene is TRBV7-9, the J gene TRBJ2-5, with D uncertain. V lost 1 base and J 3 bases, leaving 9 bases between the germline ends. The CDR3 extends over 14 amino acids. Germline lookup yields CDR1 SEHNR and CDR2 FQNEAQ (reference sequence).

V is TRBV6-1 and J is TRBJ2-3, with D unresolved. V lost 5 bases, J lost 0 bases, and 12 bases lay in between. This CDR3 spans 15 amino acids. Germline CDR1 reads MNHNS; CDR2 reads SASEGT. The CDR3: CASSPAALSTDTQYF. The CDR3 DNA is TGTGCCAGCAGTCCGGCAGCACTTAGCACAGATACGCAGTATTTT.

The chain employs TRBV9 and TRBJ2-1; 13 nucleotides match TRBD2. V shed 4 bases, J shed 8 bases, and the junction held 9 bases outside the gene matches. Looked up from germline, CDR1 is SGDLS and CDR2 is YYNGEE. The CDR3 is made up of 16 amino acids. The CDR3 bases are TGTGCCAGCAGCCGGACTAGCGGGAGTATCTGGTATGAGCAGTTCTTC. Protein sequence: CASSRTSGSIWYEQFF.

The CDR3 reads CTVQSSYEQYF. In DNA form, the CDR3 reads TGCACTGTACAAAGCTCCTACGAGCAGTACTTC. This rearrangement joins TRBV20-1 to TRBJ2-7; D remains ambiguous. Germline values: CDR1 DFQATT, CDR2 SNEGSKA (reference sequence). The CDR3 is 11 amino acids.

The DNA of the CDR3 is TGTGCCAGCAGCCCGCGAATCGAAGAGACCCAGTACTTC. Translation: CASSPRIEETQYF. The rearrangement joins TRBV5-4 to TRBJ2-5; D gene unclear. Germline V gene data show CDR1 as SGHNT and CDR2 as YYREEE (reference sequence). V lost 4 bases and J lost 3, with 10 bases in between. CDR3 size: 13 residues.

This chain connects TRBV20-1 to TRBJ2-1; 10 bases are a match to TRBD2. The CDR3 consists of 14 residues. Trimming at V came to 6 bases and at J to 4 bases, leaving 6 bases not matched to a gene. Germline lookup yields CDR1 DFQATT and CDR2 SNEGSKA (reference sequence). The CDR3 coding sequence is TGCAGTGCCTACAGACTAGCGGGTTACAATGAGCAGTTCTTC. It translates to CSAYRLAGYNEQFF.

This clonotype turned up a few times. V is TRBV20-1 and J is TRBJ2-3, with 10 bases that match TRBD2. Germline V gives CDR1 DFQATT, CDR2 SNEGSKA (reference sequence). The ends lost 2 bases at V and 2 bases at J; junction bases unmatched: 10. This CDR3 spans 17 amino acids. The CDR3 reads CSARRYSGTSDTDTQYF. The CDR3 nucleotides are TGCAGTGCTAGAAGGTATTCCGGGACTAGCGACACAGATACGCAGTATTTT.

This clonotype was seen ten or more times. The chain carries TRBV7-3 and TRBJ2-2; D call uncertain. Germline V gene data show CDR1 as SGHTA and CDR2 as FQGTGA. This CDR3 is built from 14 residues. V was pared by 5 bases and J by 3 bases, with 10 bases between. The CDR3 protein is CASSLTKDTGELFF. In DNA, the CDR3 is TGTGCCAGCAGCCTTACAAAAGACACCGGGGAGCTGTTTTTT.

This clonotype was counted between two and nine times. The chain couples TRBV6-2 or TRBV6-3 to TRBJ2-3; TRBD2 agrees at 13 bases. The CDR3 is made up of 18 amino acids. V dropped 3 bases and J dropped 1; count of bases not matched to a gene: 7. Per the germline V gene, CDR1 is MNHEY and CDR2 is SVGEGT. In DNA form, the CDR3 reads TGTGCCAGCAGTTATATCTCCGGACTAGCGGGGGGCACAGATACGCAGTATTTT. Protein: CASSYISGLAGGTDTQYF.

V gene TRBV6-1 combines with J gene TRBJ1-1; D ambiguous. The CDR3 contains 15 residues. Looked up from germline, CDR1 is MNHNS and CDR2 is SASEGT. V shed 1 base and J shed 0 bases, with 9 bases lying between them. The CDR3 nucleotides are TGTGCCAGCAGTGAAGTCTCAGGCCTGAACACTGAAGCTTTCTTT. Amino acids: CASSEVSGLNTEAFF.

Ten or more counts support this clonotype. The chain recombines TRBV7-2 with TRBJ2-1; TRBD2 aligns across 9 bases. Germline-derived CDR1 and CDR2 are SGHTA and FQGNSA. This CDR3 is 15 amino acids long. V was pared by 7 bases and J by 7 bases, with 11 bases of the junction left unmatched. The CDR3 sequence: CASKVVAGAQNEQFF. The CDR3 bases are TGTGCCAGCAAGGTCGTAGCGGGAGCACAAAATGAGCAGTTCTTC.

V gene TRBV7-9 combines with J gene TRBJ2-4; D might be TRBD1 (5 bases). The CDR3 contains 17 residues. Looked up from germline, CDR1 is SEHNR and CDR2 is FQNEAQ (reference sequence). Trimming took 4 bases from V and 2 from J, leaving 18 bases between them. CDR3 protein: CASSSRVPRSSKNIQYF. DNA for the CDR3: TGTGCCAGCAGCTCCAGGGTTCCCCGATCCTCCAAAAACATTCAGTACTTC.

The V call is TRBV7-7, the J call TRBJ1-2; 11 bases are shared with TRBD1. This CDR3 has 17 residues. The ends lost 5 bases at V and 8 bases at J; junction bases unmatched: 16. Germline V gives CDR1 SSHAT, CDR2 FNYEAQ (reference sequence). CDR3 nucleotide sequence: TGTGCCAGCAGCCACTGGACAGGGGGCGCCTGGAAGCGGGGCTACACCTTC. Amino acid sequence: CASSHWTGGAWKRGYTF.

Only a few counts were recorded for this clonotype. This chain links TRBV11-2 with TRBJ2-7, with a tentative D call TRBD1 (5 bases). Germline CDR1 is SGHAT and CDR2 is FQNNGV. The V gene lost 1 base and the J gene lost 2 bases, with 9 bases spanning the gap. CDR3 length: 14 amino acids. The CDR3 reads CASSLARQTYEQYF. Written as DNA, the CDR3 is TGTGCCAGCAGCTTAGCGCGACAGACCTACGAGCAGTACTTC.

CDR3 nucleotides: TGCGCCAGCAGCCAAGAGGAACTAGAGTACGAGCAGTACTTC. Translating gives CASSQEELEYEQYF. The gene calls are TRBV4-3 and TRBJ2-7; tentatively, D is TRBD2 (5 bases). CDR3 length: 14 amino acids. Germline V CDR1 and CDR2: LGHNA, YSLEER. The V end lost 0 bases, the J end lost 4 bases, and 10 bases lay between the germline ends.

V gene TRBV24-1 combines with J gene TRBJ2-1; 8 nucleotides align to TRBD2. Germline CDR1 and CDR2: KGHDR and SFDVKD. The CDR3 spans 17 residues. The V segment lost 0 bases and the J segment 0 bases; nucleotides outside the gene matches: 3. CDR3 amino acids: CATSDLGGTSSYNEQFF. The CDR3 DNA reads TGTGCCACCAGTGATTTGGGGGGGACTAGCTCCTACAATGAGCAGTTCTTC.